This record looks at one T cell receptor (beta chain) sequence and its context. Its specific antigen is unknown. One base away there is no much larger clone; base qualities are not given. This sample is drawn from a study of blood T cells in healthy people across ages (dated by TCRdb to 2015 to 2017). The study in broad terms: In model experiments, template switching captured roughly one uniquely barcoded TCR beta cDNA molecule for every two T cells. Age-related changes in TCR beta repertoire diversity were measured in the study by deep sequencing normalized with unique cDNA molecular identifiers. The donors were divided into four age groups: young (average around 16 years), middle-aged (under 40), aged (approximately 62) and long-lived (82). To avoid experimental bias, donors of different ages were randomly spread across the sequencing lanes. Two additional independent replicas of 1 million unique cDNA reads from the same blood draw were analyzed for two donors (one aged 18 to 29 and one aged 80 or older). What the authors observed across the whole study: Since profiling was done on bulk unsorted PBMCs, naive and antigen-experienced compartments could not be conclusively compared. Total diversity estimates from one million sequenced T cells were considered lower bounds and underestimates. Observed TCR beta diversity correlated strongly with the percentage of naive T cells measured by flow cytometry. Compared with the aged group, the long-lived group had more naive CD4+ T cells, fewer expanded clones and increased TCR diversity, suggesting age selection. Because the CMV infection status of the donors was unknown, age-related changes in expanded clonotypes may potentially have been confounded. As age increased, observed TCR beta diversity per million T cells dropped in a roughly linear way, and a significant reduction was already evident by age about 40.

Libraries were made using 5' RACE. The instrument given in TCRdb is Illumina HiSeq 2500. A second PCR of roughly 6 to 11 cycles was run with a J-beta primer mix and a sample-barcoded 5' primer. A template-switch 5' adaptor carrying 12 random nucleotides introduced a unique molecular identifier onto each TCR beta cDNA molecule. At least 2.5 million CDR3-containing paired-end reads were obtained from each sample. First-strand cDNA synthesis was performed from all RNA using the Mint cDNA synthesis kit, with priming by a TRBC-specific oligonucleotide. Following uracil-DNA glycosylase treatment, a first 18-cycle PCR with universal primers M1SS and BC2_uni_R was performed on all cDNA. For the original study's pipeline: For normalization, 1 million high-quality reads were randomly selected from each sample, with every read carrying a distinct molecular identifier. Reads with shared molecular identifiers were discarded instead of being binned into consensus sequences. MiTCR, set to a Q25 quality threshold and the strictest error-elimination algorithm, was used for CDR3 identification, clonotype clustering and error correction. A nonparametric unseen species model using Euler transformation provided a lower-bound estimate of total TCR beta diversity. The public sequencing data were trimmed at Q25 with fastp and processed into clonotypes with MiXCR by TCRdb, which kept only in-frame beta chains. Every entry covers one CDR3 protein and lists the most common genes and DNA from its rows. TCRdb, rather than the study authors, made the V and J calls. This sample comprises 600,000 to 650,000 distinct CDR3 sequences, approximately 59% of them detected only once. The top ten clones comprise more than 35% of the sample.

The donors were some 36 Caucasian individuals from Russia, aged about 6 to 100 years, who were systemically healthy. Ten milliliters of peripheral blood were drawn from each donor into EDTA-treated Vacutainer tubes. Ficoll-Paque density-gradient centrifugation was used to isolate PBMCs, with at least 6.5 million per sample. Trizol reagent was used to extract total RNA from PBMCs, with at least 6 micrograms per sample. Naive CD45RAhigh/CD27high T cell percentages were measured by flow cytometry on a PBMC aliquot from every donor. This sequence was found in a man aged 55 to 70 in good health. The sequenced sample was blood.

The CDR3 protein is CASSSRVDYNSPLHF. In nucleotides, the sequence is TGTGCCAGCAGCTCGAGGGTCGACTATAATTCACCCCTCCACTTT. This receptor chain uses TRBV12-3 or TRBV12-4 and TRBJ1-6, with no reliable assignment of the D segment. Measured from the cysteine to the phenylalanine, the CDR3 is 15 residues long. The CDR3 DNA has 45 bases and is translated from base 1. V is shortened by 6 bases, J by 3 bases, and the region joining them spans 12 bases.